This T cell receptor (beta chain) appears in the sequencing data of a study of T cell responses to AZD1222 COVID-19 vaccine. Study results and caveats: Epitopes outside B.1.351 and B.1.1.7 mutated regions reportedly drew nearly half of spike TCRs. The donors showed a predominance of white British ancestry and of females, with possible underestimation of clonal diversity. Spike-specific TCR depth and breadth grew after two AZD1222 doses. Among those given AZD1222, only five to seven were seropositive at baseline.

The CDR3 runs 15 residues. With respect to this clone: As yet, its antigen is unknown.

Sequencing used immunoSEQ multiplex PCR; TCRdb keeps in-frame clones, though not all of them. Here the sample spans about 150,000 clones, 85% being singletons. The rearrangement joins TRBV21-1 to TRBJ2-5; the D call in the table, TRBD1, was not verified against the DNA. TRBV21-1 is a pseudogene. This clonotype originated in an adult who received the MenACWY meningococcal vaccine as a control. This material consisted of peripheral blood, taken 28 days after the second dose of the MenACWY control vaccine. CDR3 in DNA: TGTGCCAGCAGCACGGGGACAGGGGGGCAAGAGACCCAGTACTTC. Translating it yields CASSTGTGGQETQYF.